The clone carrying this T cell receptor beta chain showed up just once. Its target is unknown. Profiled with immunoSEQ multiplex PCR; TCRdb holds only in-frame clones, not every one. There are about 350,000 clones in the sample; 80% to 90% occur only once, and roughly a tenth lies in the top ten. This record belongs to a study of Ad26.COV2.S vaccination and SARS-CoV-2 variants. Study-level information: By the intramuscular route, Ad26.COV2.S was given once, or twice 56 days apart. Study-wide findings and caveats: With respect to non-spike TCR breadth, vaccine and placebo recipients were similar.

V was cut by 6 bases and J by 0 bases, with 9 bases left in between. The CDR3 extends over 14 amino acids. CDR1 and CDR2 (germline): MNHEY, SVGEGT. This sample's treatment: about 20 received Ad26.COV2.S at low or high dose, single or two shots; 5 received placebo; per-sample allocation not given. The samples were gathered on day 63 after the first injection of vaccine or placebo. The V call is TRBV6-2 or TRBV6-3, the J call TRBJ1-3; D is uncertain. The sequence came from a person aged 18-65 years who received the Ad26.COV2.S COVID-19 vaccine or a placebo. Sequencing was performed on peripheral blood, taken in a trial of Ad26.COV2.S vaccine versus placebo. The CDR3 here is CASSQHNSGNTIYF. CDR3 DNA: TGTGCCAGCAGCCAACATAACTCTGGAAACACCATATATTTT.